This T cell receptor beta chain was captured by sequencing in a study of shared clonotypes between healthy human individuals. Study results and caveats: Estimated richness values were generally larger in naive subsets than in memory subsets. How much donors shared clonotypes was expected to be affected by sequencing depth. Among a handful of donors, approximately 4.6% of naive CD4 clonotypes were found in common. In having few donors, the study represented limited genetic and exposure-history diversity.

The protocol was immunoSEQ multiplex PCR, while the TCRdb copy is restricted to in-frame clones and leaves out a portion. The data hold a few million clones, with 80% to 95% observed a single time. Terminally differentiated effector memory CD45RA+ cells were excluded from the naive CD8 cells, which were CD45RO-negative and positively selected for CCR7. With respect to this clone: The antigen is unknown.

Germline trimming cut 2 bases from V and 4 bases from J; bases unmatched to any gene: 4. Per the germline V gene, CDR1 is SGHKS and CDR2 is YYEKEE (reference sequence). The CDR3 runs 14 residues. This TCR derives from a man between 18 and 29 years old in good health. Some clones in this sample may be carry-over from other donors' samples. V usage is TRBV5-5 and J usage is TRBJ2-7; 9 bases fit TRBD1. The sequenced material came from naive CD8+ T cells from PBMCs. CDR3 residues: CASSFGTGLYEQYF. The CDR3 coding sequence is TGTGCCAGCAGCTTCGGGACAGGGTTGTACGAGCAGTACTTC.